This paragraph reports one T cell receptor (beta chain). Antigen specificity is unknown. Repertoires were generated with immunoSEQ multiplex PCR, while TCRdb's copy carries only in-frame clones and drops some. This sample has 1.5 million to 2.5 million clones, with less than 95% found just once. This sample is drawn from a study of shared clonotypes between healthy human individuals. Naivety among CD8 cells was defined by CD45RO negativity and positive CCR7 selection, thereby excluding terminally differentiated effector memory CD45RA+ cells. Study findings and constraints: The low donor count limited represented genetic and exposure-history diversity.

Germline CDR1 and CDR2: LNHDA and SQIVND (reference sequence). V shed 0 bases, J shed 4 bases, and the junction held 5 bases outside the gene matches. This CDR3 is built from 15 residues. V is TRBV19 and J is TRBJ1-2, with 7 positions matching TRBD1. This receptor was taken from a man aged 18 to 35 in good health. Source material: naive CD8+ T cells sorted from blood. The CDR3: CASSIDTGVAYGYTF. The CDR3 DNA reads TGTGCCAGTAGTATAGATACAGGGGTCGCCTATGGCTACACCTTC.